This entry is about one T cell receptor beta chain. These data come from a study of technical replicates of blood from a handful of donors. This table comes from immunoSEQ multiplex PCR, and its TCRdb copy is limited to in-frame clones, with some not included. The sample has approximately 82,000 clones; approximately 90% are singletons. This receptor was obtained from a human donor in good health. The sequencing input was T cells isolated from PBMCs.

This CDR3 is CASSPRSSTDTQYF. In DNA form, the CDR3 reads TGTGCCAGCAGCCCCCGCAGTAGCACAGATACGCAGTATTTT. The rearrangement joins TRBV11-3 to TRBJ2-3; D not resolved. V gave up 5 bases and J gave up 0 bases, with 9 bases separating them. The V gene's germline CDR1 is SGHNT and CDR2 YENEEA. CDR3 length: 14 residues.